The text below deals with one TCR beta chain. Its specificity is unknown. This specimen belongs to a study of response to subunit inactivated influenza vaccine. Overall study results and limits: With each seasonal influenza vaccination, the authors suggested, few new T cells are recruited.

TCRdb reprocessed the RT-PCR reads with MiXCR, giving one entry per CDR3 protein. Here the sample spans 450,000 to 700,000 distinct CDR3 sequences, around 15% being singletons. The CDR3 sequence is 16 residues long. This chain connects TRBV21-1 to TRBJ2-5; TRBD2 was called by the table and not checked on the DNA. TRBV21-1 is an annotated pseudogene. The specimen was PBMCs from blood, collected roughly 12 days after vaccination. The source of this sequence is a man aged 45-65 years who received an inactivated influenza vaccine. Here the CDR3 reads CASSKVAAGGPETQYF. DNA for the CDR3: TGTGCCAGCAGCAAAGTAGCAGCGGGGGGCCCCGAGACCCAGTACTTC.